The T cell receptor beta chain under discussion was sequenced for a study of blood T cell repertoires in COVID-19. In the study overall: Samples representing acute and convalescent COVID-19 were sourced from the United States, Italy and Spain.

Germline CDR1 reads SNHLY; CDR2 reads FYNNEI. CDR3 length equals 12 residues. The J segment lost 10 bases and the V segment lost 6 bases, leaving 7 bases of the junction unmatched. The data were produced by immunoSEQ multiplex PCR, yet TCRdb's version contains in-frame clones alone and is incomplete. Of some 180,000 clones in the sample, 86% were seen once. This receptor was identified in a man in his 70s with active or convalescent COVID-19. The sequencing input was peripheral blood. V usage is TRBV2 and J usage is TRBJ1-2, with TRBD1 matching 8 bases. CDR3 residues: CASRGTGSTYTF. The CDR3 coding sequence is TGTGCCAGCAGGGGGACAGGTTCCACCTACACCTTC.